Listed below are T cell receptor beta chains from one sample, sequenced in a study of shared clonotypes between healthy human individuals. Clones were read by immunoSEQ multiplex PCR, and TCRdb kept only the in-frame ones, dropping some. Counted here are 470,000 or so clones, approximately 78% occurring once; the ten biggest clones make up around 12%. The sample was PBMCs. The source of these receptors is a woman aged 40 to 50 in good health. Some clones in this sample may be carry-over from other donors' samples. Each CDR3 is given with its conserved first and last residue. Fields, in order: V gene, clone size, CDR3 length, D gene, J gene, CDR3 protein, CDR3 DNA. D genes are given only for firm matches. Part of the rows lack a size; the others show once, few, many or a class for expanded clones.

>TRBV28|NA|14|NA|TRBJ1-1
CASSPTGKNTEAFF
TGTGCCAGCAGTCCCACCGGTAAGAACACTGAAGCTTTCTTT
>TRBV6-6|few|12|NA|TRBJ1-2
CASRNRVYGYTF
TGTGCCAGCAGGAACAGGGTATACGGCTACACCTTC
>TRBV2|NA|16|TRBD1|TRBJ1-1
CASSEGFEGAGTEAFF
TGTGCCAGCAGTGAAGGGTTCGAGGGGGCGGGAACTGAAGCTTTCTTT
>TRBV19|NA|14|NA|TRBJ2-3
CASSPGVWTDTQYF
TGTGCCAGTAGTCCAGGGGTCTGGACAGATACGCAGTATTTT
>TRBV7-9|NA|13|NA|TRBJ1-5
CASRGGTDQPQHF
TGTGCCAGCAGGGGGGGAACGGATCAGCCCCAGCATTTT
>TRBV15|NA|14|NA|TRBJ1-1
CATSTGRSNTGAFF
TGTGCCACCAGCACCGGACGGTCGAACACTGGAGCTTTCTTT
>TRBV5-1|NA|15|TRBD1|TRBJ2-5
CASSLATGDQETQYF
TGCGCCAGCAGCTTAGCGACAGGGGATCAAGAGACCCAGTACTTC
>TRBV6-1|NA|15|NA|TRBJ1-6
CASSLQEPRNSPLHF
TGTGCCAGCAGCCTACAGGAGCCTCGTAATTCACCCCTCCACTTT
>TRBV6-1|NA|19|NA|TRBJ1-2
CASSESIWGNMGNNYGYTF
TGTGCCAGCAGTGAAAGTATTTGGGGAAATATGGGTAATAACTATGGCTACACCTTC
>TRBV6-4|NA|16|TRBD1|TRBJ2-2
CASSGTGVGLTGELFF
TGTGCCAGCTCCGGGACAGGGGTCGGTCTCACCGGGGAGCTGTTTTTT
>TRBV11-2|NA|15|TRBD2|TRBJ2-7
CASSLSGQRGPGSYF
TGTGCCAGCAGCTTATCGGGCCAGCGGGGACCGGGATCTTACTTC
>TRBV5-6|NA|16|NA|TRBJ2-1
CASSLVQWASYNEQFF
TGTGCCAGCAGCTTGGTACAGTGGGCTTCCTACAATGAGCAGTTCTTC
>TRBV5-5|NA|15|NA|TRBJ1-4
CASSLGAGEVEKLFF
TGTGCCAGCAGCTTGGGGGCAGGAGAGGTCGAAAAACTGTTTTTT
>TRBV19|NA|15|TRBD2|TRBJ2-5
CASSFSGKQGETQYF
TGTGCCAGTAGTTTTAGCGGGAAACAGGGAGAGACCCAGTACTTC
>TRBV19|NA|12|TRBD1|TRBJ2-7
CASGQGSYEQYF
TGTGCCAGCGGACAGGGCAGCTACGAGCAGTACTTC
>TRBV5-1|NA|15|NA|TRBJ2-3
CASSLVPGATDTQYF
TGCGCCAGCAGCTTGGTGCCAGGAGCCACAGATACGCAGTATTTT
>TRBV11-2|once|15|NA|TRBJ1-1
CASSLLQSGGTEAFF
TGTGCCAGCAGTTTACTCCAGTCGGGGGGCACTGAAGCTTTCTTT
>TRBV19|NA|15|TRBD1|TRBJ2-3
CASSKDREVTDTQYF
TGTGCCAGTAGTAAGGACAGGGAGGTCACAGATACGCAGTATTTT
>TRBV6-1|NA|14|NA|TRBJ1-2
CASSEGGREYGYTF
TGTGCCAGCAGTGAAGGGGGCAGGGAATATGGCTACACCTTC
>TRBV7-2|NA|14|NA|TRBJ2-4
CASSSRAAWDIQYF
TGTGCCAGCAGCTCCAGGGCCGCTTGGGACATTCAGTACTTC
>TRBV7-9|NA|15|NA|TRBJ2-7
CASSPEGAGTYEQYF
TGTGCCAGCAGCCCGGAAGGCGCGGGAACCTACGAGCAGTACTTC
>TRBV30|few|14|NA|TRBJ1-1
CAWRADKMNTEAFF
TGTGCCTGGAGGGCGGACAAGATGAACACTGAAGCTTTCTTT
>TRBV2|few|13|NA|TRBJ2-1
CASRETQRNEQFF
TGTGCCAGCAGGGAGACCCAGAGGAATGAGCAGTTCTTC
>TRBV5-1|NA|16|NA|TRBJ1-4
CASSLGPVGAEEKLFF
TGCGCCAGCAGCTTGGGGCCGGTGGGGGCGGAAGAAAAACTGTTTTTT
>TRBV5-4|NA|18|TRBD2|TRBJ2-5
CASSEGLAGGVRWETQYF
TGTGCCAGCAGCGAGGGACTAGCGGGAGGGGTAAGATGGGAGACCCAGTACTTC
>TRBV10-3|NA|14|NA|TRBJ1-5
CAISESGTYQPQHF
TGTGCCATCAGTGAGTCGGGCACTTATCAGCCCCAGCATTTT
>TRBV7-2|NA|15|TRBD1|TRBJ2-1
CASSLYGTDNNEQFF
TGTGCCAGCAGCTTGTACGGGACAGACAACAATGAGCAGTTCTTC
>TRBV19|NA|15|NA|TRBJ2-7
CASSIAASVSYEQYF
TGTGCCAGTAGTATAGCAGCAAGCGTCTCCTACGAGCAGTACTTC
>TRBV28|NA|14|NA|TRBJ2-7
CASSTRAGSYEQYF
TGTGCCAGCAGCACAAGGGCAGGGTCCTACGAGCAGTACTTC
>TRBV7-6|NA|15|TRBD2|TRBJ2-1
CASSLFRAGGGEQFF
TGTGCCAGCAGCTTATTTAGGGCGGGAGGTGGCGAGCAGTTCTTC
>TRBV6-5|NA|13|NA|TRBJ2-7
CASTSDRTYEQYF
TGTGCCAGCACTTCAGACAGAACCTACGAGCAGTACTTC
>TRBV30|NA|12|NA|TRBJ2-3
CAWSVSGHTQYF
TGTGCCTGGAGTGTATCGGGACATACGCAGTATTTT
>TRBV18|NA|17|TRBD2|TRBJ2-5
CASSPSRLAGVGETQYF
TGTGCCAGCTCACCCTCCCGGCTAGCGGGAGTAGGAGAGACCCAGTACTTC
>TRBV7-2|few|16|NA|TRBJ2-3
CASISSVGAGTDTQYF
TGTGCCAGCATCTCAAGTGTCGGGGCCGGCACAGATACGCAGTATTTT
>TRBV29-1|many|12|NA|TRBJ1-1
CSVELPGAEAFF
TGCAGCGTTGAACTACCAGGGGCGGAAGCTTTCTTT
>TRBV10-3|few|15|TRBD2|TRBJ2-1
CAISGTSGTYNEQFF
TGTGCCATCAGTGGGACTAGCGGTACCTACAATGAGCAGTTCTTC
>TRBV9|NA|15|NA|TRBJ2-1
CASSVNGGDYNEQFF
TGTGCCAGCAGCGTAAACGGAGGGGACTACAATGAGCAGTTCTTC
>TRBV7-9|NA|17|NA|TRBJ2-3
CASSLDNGTRPADTQYF
TGTGCCAGCAGCTTAGACAACGGGACCAGACCCGCAGATACGCAGTATTTT
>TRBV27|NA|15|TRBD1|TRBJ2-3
CASSPGTGYTDTQYF
TGTGCCAGCAGTCCCGGGACAGGGTACACAGATACGCAGTATTTT
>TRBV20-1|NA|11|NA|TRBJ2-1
CSARGHNEQFF
TGCAGTGCTAGGGGCCACAATGAGCAGTTCTTC
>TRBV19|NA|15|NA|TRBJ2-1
CASSRSGLYGYEQFF
TGTGCCAGTAGTCGATCGGGGCTGTATGGCTATGAGCAGTTCTTC
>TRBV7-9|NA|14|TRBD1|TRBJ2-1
CASMTGGAYNEQFF
TGTGCCAGCATGACAGGGGGAGCCTACAATGAGCAGTTCTTC
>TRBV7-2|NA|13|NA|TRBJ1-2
CASSIIQDYGYTF
TGTGCCAGCAGCATAATACAGGACTATGGCTACACCTTC
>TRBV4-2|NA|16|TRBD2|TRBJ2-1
CASSQEPAGTYSEQFF
TGTGCCAGCAGCCAAGAGCCAGCGGGGACCTACTCGGAGCAGTTCTTC
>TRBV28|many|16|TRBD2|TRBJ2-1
CASSLVSGSAYNEQFF
TGTGCCAGCAGTTTAGTGAGCGGGAGCGCTTACAATGAGCAGTTCTTC
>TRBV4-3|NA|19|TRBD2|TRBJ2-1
CASSQGLAGLDPSYNEQFF
TGCGCCAGCAGCCAAGGACTAGCGGGATTGGACCCTTCCTACAATGAGCAGTTCTTC
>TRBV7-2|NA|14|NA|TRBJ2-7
CASSFTAGRYEQYF
TGTGCCAGCAGCTTCACGGCGGGAAGGTACGAGCAGTACTTC
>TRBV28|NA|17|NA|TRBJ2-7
CASSSSLRGWKGYEQYF
TGTGCCAGCAGTTCCTCTTTGAGAGGGTGGAAAGGCTACGAGCAGTACTTC
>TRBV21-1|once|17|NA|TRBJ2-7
CASSPSSGRPNNYEQYF
TGTGCCAGCAGTCCTTCGAGCGGGAGGCCCAACAACTACGAGCAGTACTTC
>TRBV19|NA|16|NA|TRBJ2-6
CASSTGTSSGANVLTF
TGTGCCAGTAGTACGGGGACCAGCTCTGGGGCCAACGTCCTGACTTTC
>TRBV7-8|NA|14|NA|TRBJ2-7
CASSSRLLEVWQYF
TGTGCCAGCAGCTCCCGCTTACTAGAGGTCTGGCAGTACTTC
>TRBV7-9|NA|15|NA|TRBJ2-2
CASSAGFRSTGELFF
TGTGCCAGCAGCGCAGGGTTCCGGAGCACCGGGGAGCTGTTTTTT
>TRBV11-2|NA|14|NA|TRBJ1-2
CASSLIWSDYGYTF
TGTGCCAGCAGCCTTATCTGGTCAGATTATGGCTACACCTTC
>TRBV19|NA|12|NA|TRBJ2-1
CASSTGLGEQFF
TGTGCCAGTAGTACGGGACTGGGTGAGCAGTTCTTC
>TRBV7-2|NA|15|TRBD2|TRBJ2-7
CASSLTGTSGYEQYF
TGTGCCAGCAGCTTGACCGGGACTAGCGGCTACGAGCAGTACTTC
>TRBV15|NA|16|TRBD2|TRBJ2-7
CATSRDRGTIGYEQYF
TGTGCCACCAGCAGAGACCGCGGGACTATAGGATACGAGCAGTACTTC
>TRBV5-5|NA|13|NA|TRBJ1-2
CASSLGTESGYTF
TGTGCCAGCAGCTTGGGGACAGAGAGCGGCTACACCTTC
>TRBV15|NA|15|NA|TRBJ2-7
CATSSSWGSSYEQYF
TGTGCCACCAGCAGTTCATGGGGGAGCTCCTACGAGCAGTACTTC
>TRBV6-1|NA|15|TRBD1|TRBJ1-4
CASSGNRGSYEKLFF
TGTGCCAGCAGTGGGAACAGGGGATCATATGAAAAACTGTTTTTT
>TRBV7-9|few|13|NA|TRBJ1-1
CASSLEGGIGTFF
TGTGCCAGCAGCTTAGAAGGGGGGATTGGAACTTTCTTT